Listed below are T cell receptor beta chains from one sample, sequenced in a study of OX40 agonist ivuxolimab in advanced cancers. Generated by immunoSEQ multiplex PCR, the TCRdb table keeps only in-frame clones and is missing some. The top ten clones hold over 0.35% of a sample with some 79,000 clones, 80% to 95% of them seen once. The input for sequencing was CD4+ or CD8+ T cells sorted from blood, taken in a trial of the OX40 agonist ivuxolimab. These receptors were collected from an adult with an advanced solid tumor such as melanoma, head and neck, liver or kidney cancer. The CDR3 runs from the conserved cysteine through the conserved F or W. The D gene is left open where the match is weak. Clone size, where shown, is once, few, many, or a class for clones that have expanded.

cdr3_nt	cdr3_aa	j_call	d_call	clone_size	v_call
TGTGCCAGCAGCTTAGGCGCGGGGGGGCGCGTAGAGACCCAGTACTTC	CASSLGAGGRVETQYF	TRBJ2-5	TRBD2	-	TRBV7-2
TGTGCCATCAGTGAGTTGACGGCGAACTCCTACGAGCAGTACTTC	CAISELTANSYEQYF	TRBJ2-7	-	-	TRBV10-3
TGTGCCAGCAGTGCTAGCGGGAGTGAAGAGCAGTACTTC	CASSASGSEEQYF	TRBJ2-7	TRBD2	-	TRBV2
TGTGCCAGCAGCTTGGGTTCCGGGACAGGGCGATATGGCTACACCTTC	CASSLGSGTGRYGYTF	TRBJ1-2	TRBD1	-	TRBV5-4
TGCGCCAGCAGCCAAGAGCTAGCTGGATACAATGAGCAGTTCTTC	CASSQELAGYNEQFF	TRBJ2-1	-	once	TRBV4-3
TGCGCCAGCAGTGAGTCGGGTCCTCAAGAGACCCAGTACTTC	CASSESGPQETQYF	TRBJ2-5	-	-	TRBV10-1
TGTGCCAGCAGCTTTGCTAGCGGAGCTAACACAGATACGCAGTATTTT	CASSFASGANTDTQYF	TRBJ2-3	TRBD2	-	TRBV7-2
TGTGCCTGGAGTGTTCTGGGGAATTCACCCCTCCACTTT	CAWSVLGNSPLHF	TRBJ1-6	-	-	TRBV30
TGTGCCAGCTCATGGGACTTTAATCAGCCCCAGCATTTT	CASSWDFNQPQHF	TRBJ1-5	-	-	TRBV18
TGTGCCAGCAGTCCCTCTACAGGGTCTGGCTACACCTTC	CASSPSTGSGYTF	TRBJ1-2	-	-	TRBV6-5
TGTGCCAGCAGTTACGACGCGGCGGGAGTGCACGGGGAGCTGTTTTTT	CASSYDAAGVHGELFF	TRBJ2-2	TRBD2	-	TRBV6-5
TGTGCCAGCAGCCCAGGCCAGGCCACTAATGAAAAACTGTTTTTT	CASSPGQATNEKLFF	TRBJ1-4	-	-	TRBV5-6
TGTGCCAGCAGTCAACAACACCAAGAGACCCAGTACTTC	CASSQQHQETQYF	TRBJ2-5	-	-	TRBV6-5
TGCAGCGTTGAATCTAGTGGCAGGGTCAATGGCTACACCTTC	CSVESSGRVNGYTF	TRBJ1-2	-	-	TRBV29-1
TGTGCCAGCAGCCGCCTCTTTCGTTCGGAGACCCAGTACTTC	CASSRLFRSETQYF	TRBJ2-5	-	-	TRBV5-6
TGCGCCAGCAGCTTGGGGGCTAGCGGGAGTATATACGAGCAGTACTTC	CASSLGASGSIYEQYF	TRBJ2-7	TRBD2	-	TRBV5-1
TGTGCCAGCAGGGGCGGGGCGAGGTATGGCTACACCTTC	CASRGGARYGYTF	TRBJ1-2	-	-	TRBV2
TGTGCCAGCAGCCCACGGTTGGGACAGGGGACCCAAGAGACCCAGTACTTC	CASSPRLGQGTQETQYF	TRBJ2-5	TRBD1	-	TRBV27
TGTGCCAGCAGCCCTAGGGGATTTAACACCGGGGAGCTGTTTTTT	CASSPRGFNTGELFF	TRBJ2-2	-	-	TRBV27
TGTGCCAGCAGTGAAGAGGGGACAGCAGGACTAGCGGTTAGCACAGATACGCAGTATTTT	CASSEEGTAGLAVSTDTQYF	TRBJ2-3	TRBD2	-	TRBV2
TGTGCCAGCAGTTATCAGTTAGTGCAGGGATTGTACGAGCAGTACTTC	CASSYQLVQGLYEQYF	TRBJ2-7	-	-	TRBV6-9
TGTGCCAGCAGGAGAACAGGGGGCGAGGCTATGGGTTATGGCTACACCTTC	CASRRTGGEAMGYGYTF	TRBJ1-2	TRBD1	-	TRBV9
TGTGCCAGCAGCTTATACAGGGAGGTCCCCTACGAGCAGTACTTC	CASSLYREVPYEQYF	TRBJ2-7	-	-	TRBV7-2
TGTGCCAGCAGGGGCACAGGGGGAAGTCAGCCCCAGCATTTT	CASRGTGGSQPQHF	TRBJ1-5	TRBD1	-	TRBV2